This T cell receptor beta chain was retrieved from a study of blood T cell repertoires in COVID-19. CDR1 is MNHEY, CDR2 SVGAGI, per germline. This CDR3 contains 15 residues. With 6 bases clipped from V and 7 bases from J, the junction kept 9 bases outside the gene matches. Seattle's enrolled individuals joined amid active infection and were then monitored longitudinally. TCRdb keeps only in-frame clones here, not all; method: immunoSEQ multiplex PCR. This sample yields about 440,000 clones, of which approximately 89% are seen a single time; over 9.5% belongs to the top ten. This sequence originates from a woman between 50 and 59 years old with COVID-19, enrolled during active disease. This sequence joins TRBV6-5 and TRBJ2-3, with TRBD2 matching 11 bases. The sequenced material came from peripheral blood. CDR3 sequence reads: CASRSIAGGLNTQYF. CDR3 bases: TGTGCCAGCAGATCTATAGCGGGGGGGCTCAATACGCAGTATTTT.